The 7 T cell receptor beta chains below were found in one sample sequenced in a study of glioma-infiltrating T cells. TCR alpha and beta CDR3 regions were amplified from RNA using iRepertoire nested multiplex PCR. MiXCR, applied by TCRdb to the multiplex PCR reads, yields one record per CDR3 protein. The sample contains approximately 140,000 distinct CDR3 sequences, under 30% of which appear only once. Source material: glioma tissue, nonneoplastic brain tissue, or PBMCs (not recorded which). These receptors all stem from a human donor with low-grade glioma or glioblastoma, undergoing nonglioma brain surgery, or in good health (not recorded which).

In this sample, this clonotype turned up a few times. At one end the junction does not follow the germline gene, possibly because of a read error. The CDR3 DNA follows: TGTGCCAGCAGTGGATGGGACAGGGCAAGCCAGTTT. It yields the protein CASSGWDRASQF. The chain recombines TRBV2 with TRBJ1-5, with 9 bases aligning to TRBD1. This CDR3 is 12 amino acids long. The germline V gene has CDR1 SNHLY and CDR2 FYNNEI.

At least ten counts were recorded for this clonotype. The CDR3 DNA reads TGTGCCAGCAGTTACTCAATCAGCACGAGTTGGGAAAACACCATATATTTT. Protein: CASSYSISTSWENTIYF. The V gene is TRBV6-6, the J gene TRBJ1-3; no definite D call. This CDR3 has 17 residues. V lost 0 bases to trimming and J lost 6 bases, with 18 bases between them. Germline assignment: CDR1 MNHNY and CDR2 SVGAGI (reference sequence).

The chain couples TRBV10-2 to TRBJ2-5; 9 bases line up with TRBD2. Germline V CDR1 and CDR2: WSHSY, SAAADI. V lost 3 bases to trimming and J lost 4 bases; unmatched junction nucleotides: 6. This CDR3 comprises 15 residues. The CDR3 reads CASSDLAGKGETQYF. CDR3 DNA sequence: TGCGCCAGCAGTGACCTAGCGGGGAAGGGAGAGACCCAGTACTTC.

The CDR3 is CASSIPQGPSTDTQYF. CDR3 nucleotide sequence: TGTGCCAGTAGTATTCCTCAGGGTCCAAGCACAGATACGCAGTATTTT. The rearrangement links TRBV19 to TRBJ2-3, with D tentatively TRBD1 (5 bases). There are 16 residues in the CDR3. CDR1 is LNHDA, CDR2 SQIVND, per germline (reference sequence). Trimming left V 3 bases short and J 0 bases short, with 13 bases between.

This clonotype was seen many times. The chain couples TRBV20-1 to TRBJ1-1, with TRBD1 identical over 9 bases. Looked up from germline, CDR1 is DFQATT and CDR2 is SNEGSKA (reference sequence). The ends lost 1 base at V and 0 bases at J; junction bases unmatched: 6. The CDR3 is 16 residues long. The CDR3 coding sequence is TGCAGTGCTAGAGCCGGGACAGGGTGGGTGAACACTGAAGCTTTCTTT. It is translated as CSARAGTGWVNTEAFF.

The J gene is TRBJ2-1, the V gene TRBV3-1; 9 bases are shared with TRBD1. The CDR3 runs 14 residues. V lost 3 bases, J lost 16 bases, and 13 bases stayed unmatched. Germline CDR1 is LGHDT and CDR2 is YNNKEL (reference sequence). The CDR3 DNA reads TGTGCCAGCAGCCAGGGACAGGGAGGCCCGGAGAACTTCTTC. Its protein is CASSQGQGGPENFF.

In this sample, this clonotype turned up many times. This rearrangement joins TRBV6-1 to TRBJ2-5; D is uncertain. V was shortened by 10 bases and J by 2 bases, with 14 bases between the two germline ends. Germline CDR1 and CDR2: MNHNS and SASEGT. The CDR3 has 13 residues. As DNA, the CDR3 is TGTGCCATTCACGTCACCCTTCAAGAGACCCAGTACTTC. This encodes CAIHVTLQETQYF.